The 16 T cell receptor beta chains below all came from one sample that was sequenced in a study of T cells in women clearing cervical HPV infection. Repertoires were generated with immunoSEQ multiplex PCR, while TCRdb's copy carries only in-frame clones and drops some. Its listing shows approximately 31,000 clones. The sequenced sample consisted of blood buffy coat. These receptors were obtained from a woman aged 18 to 75 with a cervical HPV16 infection that either progressed to CIN3+ or cleared (not recorded which).

Comment on this clone: Read coverage stops 3 residues before the CDR3 terminus; the germline J gene supplies the remainder. V is TRBV5-1 and J is TRBJ1-4; a weak D match, TRBD1 (5 bases). The CDR3 is made up of 16 amino acids. V was clipped by 4 bases and J by 6 bases, with 19 bases between them. From germline, CDR1 is SGHRS and CDR2 YFSETQ. CDR3 DNA (partial): TGCGCCAGCAGCCGACCGGCGGGGGGGACGGATGAAAAA. The encoded protein is CASSRPAGGTDEK. The whole CDR3 reads CASSRPAGGTDEKLFF. Full variable domain (missing parts from reference TRBV5-1 and TRBJ1-4): KAGVTQTPRYLIKTRGQQVTLSCSPISGHRSVSWYQQTPGQGLQFLFEYFSETQRNKGNFPGRFSGRQFSNSRSEMNVSTLELGDSALYLCASSRPAGGTDEKLFFGSGTQLSVL.

As for this clone: The read falls 3 residues short of the CDR3 end, and the missing part is taken from the germline J gene. This chain joins TRBV19 and TRBJ1-1, with no clear D. The V and J ends lost 2 bases and 0 bases respectively, with 4 bases between them. The CDR3 is made up of 13 amino acids. Germline V lookup: CDR1 LNHDA, CDR2 SQIVND (reference sequence). The CDR3 loop is CASSITVNTEAFF. The sequenced part of the CDR3 DNA is TGTGCCAGTAGTATAACAGTGAACACTGAA.

Turning to this clone: The CDR3 is cut off 3 residues early in the read; its end comes from the germline J gene. This chain links TRBV29-1 with TRBJ2-7; D gene unclear. CDR3 length: 13 residues. Germline CDR1 and CDR2: SQVTM and ANQGSEA. The V end lost 1 base, the J end lost 0 bases, and 7 bases lay between the germline ends. CDR3 sequence reads: CSVEGSDSYEQYF. Incomplete CDR3 DNA: TGCAGCGTTGAAGGAAGCGACTCCTACGAG.

Notes on this clone: Read data end 3 residues before the CDR3 end; the end is taken from the germline J gene. The chain uses TRBV19 and TRBJ1-4, with 9 bases identical to TRBD1. This CDR3 is built from 17 residues. Germline V gene sequence: CDR1 LNHDA, CDR2 SQIVND (reference sequence). With V trimmed by 4 bases and J by 4 bases, 10 bases remained unmatched. CDR3 DNA (partial): TGTGCCAGTAGTACCCCCCGCGGACAGGGGATTAATGAAAAA. Translation: CASSTPRGQGINEK. The complete CDR3 reads CASSTPRGQGINEKLFF. Using reference TRBV19 and TRBJ1-4 for the parts outside the CDR3, the full variable domain is DGGITQSPKYLFRKEGQNVTLSCEQNLNHDAMYWYRQDPGQGLRLIYYSQIVNDFQKGDIAEGYSVSREKKESFPLTVTSAQKNPTAFYLCASSTPRGQGINEKLFFGSGTQLSVL.

This clone is classed as medium-sized (0.01 to 0.1%) by frequency. Read coverage stops 3 residues before the CDR3 terminus; the germline J gene supplies the remainder. This rearrangement joins TRBV4-1 to TRBJ2-3; 8 bases line up with TRBD2. CDR1 and CDR2 (germline): MGHRA, YSYEKL. The length of the CDR3 is 18 residues. V shed 7 bases, J shed 4 bases, and the junction held 19 bases outside the gene matches. CDR3 bases read: TGCGCCAGCAACTTCCGACCACTTACTGCGGGGGGCTCAGATACG. Translated: CASNFRPLTAGGSDT. The entire CDR3 protein reads CASNFRPLTAGGSDTQYF.

Comments on this clone: The CDR3 is cut off 3 residues early in the read; its end comes from the germline J gene. The V gene is TRBV19, the J gene TRBJ1-5, with D tentatively TRBD1 (6 bases). The CDR3 has 12 residues. The ends were cut back, 8 bases at V and 9 bases at J, with 14 bases in the middle. CDR1 is LNHDA, CDR2 SQIVND, per germline (reference sequence). CDR3 sequence reads: CASAGAGWPQHF. The part of the CDR3 DNA that was read is TGTGCCAGTGCAGGGGCTGGGTGGCCC. The full variable domain, with the rest looked up from reference TRBV19 and TRBJ1-5, is DGGITQSPKYLFRKEGQNVTLSCEQNLNHDAMYWYRQDPGQGLRLIYYSQIVNDFQKGDIAEGYSVSREKKESFPLTVTSAQKNPTAFYLCASAGAGWPQHFGDGTRLSIL.

As to this clone: The read ends 3 residues shy of where the CDR3 ends; the end is completed using the germline J gene. The chain has TRBV20-1 and TRBJ2-7, with 16 bases fitting TRBD2. The V gene's germline CDR1 is DFQATT and CDR2 SNEGSKA (reference sequence). V gave up 6 bases and J gave up 5 bases; unmatched junction bases: 4. The CDR3 is 14 amino acids. CDR3 sequence: CSARGTSGRDEQYF. CDR3 bases read: TGCAGTGCGCGAGGGACTAGCGGGAGGGACGAG.

As concerns this clone: The read gets to within 3 residues of the CDR3 end, and the germline J gene fills in the rest. The rearrangement joins TRBV19 to TRBJ1-3; D gene uncertain. The CDR3 covers 16 residues. Germline CDR1 and CDR2: LNHDA and SQIVND (reference sequence). V was cut by 10 bases and J by 0 bases, with 19 bases left in between. Incomplete CDR3 DNA: TGTGCCACCAGTCCCTCAGAGGTGAACTCTGGAAACACC. It translates to CATSPSEVNSGNT. The CDR3, in full, reads CATSPSEVNSGNTIYF.

Concerning this clone: The read ends 3 residues shy of where the CDR3 ends; the end is completed using the germline J gene. This chain connects TRBV7-9 to TRBJ2-5; a possible D gene is TRBD1 (6 bases). Germline V gene data show CDR1 as SEHNR and CDR2 as FQNEAQ (reference sequence). Trimming cost V 4 bases and J 1 base, with 10 bases left between them. This CDR3 contains 14 residues. The CDR3 loop is CASSSTGLQETQYF. The CDR3 DNA, read in part, is TGTGCCAGCAGCTCAACAGGGCTCCAAGAGACC.

A word on this clone: The CDR3 is cut off 3 residues early in the read; its end comes from the germline J gene. J is TRBJ2-4 and V is TRBV19; D might be TRBD2 (6 bases). The CDR3 extends over 15 amino acids. Germline CDR1 is LNHDA and CDR2 is SQIVND (reference sequence). CDR3 DNA, as far as it was read: TGTGCCAGTAGTATTTCGTCGGCAGGCGGGGATGGT. This gives the protein CASSISSAGGDG. The entire CDR3 is CASSISSAGGDGQYF.

As concerns this clone: The CDR3 is cut off 3 residues early in the read; its end comes from the germline J gene. The J gene is TRBJ1-5, the V gene TRBV4-2, with a weak D call TRBD1 (5 bases). The CDR3 contains 13 residues. Germline lookup yields CDR1 LGHNA and CDR2 YNFKEQ. Trimming took off 4 bases at V and 3 bases at J, with 7 bases between the two ends. CDR3 amino acids: CASSRGLNQPQHF. The sequenced part of the CDR3 DNA is TGTGCCAGCAGCCGGGGACTCAATCAGCCC.

A note on this clone: The sequence runs out 3 residues before the end of the CDR3; the remainder is reconstructed from the germline J gene. The V call is TRBV7-9, the J call TRBJ1-2; 10 bases line up with TRBD1. There are 14 residues in the CDR3. The ends lost 5 bases at V and 0 bases at J; junction bases unmatched: 0. CDR1 is SEHNR, CDR2 FQNEAQ, per germline (reference sequence). CDR3: CASSGQGANYGYTF. The sequenced part of the CDR3 DNA is TGTGCCAGCAGCGGACAGGGGGCTAACTATGGC.

To note about this clone: One end of the junction varies from germline; a read error may be responsible. The read falls 3 residues short of the CDR3 end, and the missing part is taken from the germline J gene. Other DNA sequences in this sample translate to the same CDR3. The chain links TRBV7-2 to TRBJ1-3, with unresolved D. From germline, CDR1 is SGHTA and CDR2 FQGNSA. The CDR3 extends over 15 amino acids. The part of the CDR3 DNA that was read is TGTGCCAGCAGCCCCCGCGGGTCTTATGGAAACACA. This translates into CASSPRGSYGNT. The complete CDR3 reads CASSPRGSYGNTIYF.

Note on this clone: From the germline J gene comes the end of the CDR3, since the read stops 3 residues before it. J is TRBJ2-3 and V is TRBV19, with D perhaps TRBD2 (5 bases). CDR1 and CDR2 from the germline V gene are LNHDA and SQIVND (reference sequence). The CDR3 is made up of 15 amino acids. The CDR3 sequence is CASSIPRPSNQPQYF. Partial CDR3 DNA: TGTGCCAGTAGTATTCCGAGACCTAGCAATCAGCCG.

Comment on this clone: The read terminates 3 residues ahead of where the CDR3 ends, so the germline J gene completes it. The V gene is TRBV10-1, the J gene TRBJ2-3; D remains ambiguous. CDR1 is WNHNN, CDR2 SYGVQD, per germline (reference sequence). The V end was cut by 3 bases, the J end by 1 base, with 5 bases between. This CDR3 is built from 13 residues. The part of the CDR3 DNA that was read is TGCGCCAGCAGTGAAGCCGGCACAGATACG. Encoded protein: CASSEAGTDT. The complete CDR3 protein is CASSEAGTDTQYF.

Remarks on this clone: The read terminates 3 residues ahead of where the CDR3 ends, so the germline J gene completes it. The chain uses TRBV30 and TRBJ1-4; D is possibly TRBD1 (5 bases). This CDR3 is built from 13 residues. Germline CDR1 GTSNPN, CDR2 SVGIG (reference sequence). CDR3 loop: CAWSNRRDSPLFF. The sequenced CDR3 bases are TGTGCCTGGAGTAACAGGAGAGATTCACCA.